Shown below are 7 T cell receptor beta chains from a single sample sequenced in a study of blood T cell repertoires in COVID-19. TCRdb's copy holds only in-frame clones and misses some; the assay was immunoSEQ multiplex PCR. The repertoire has roughly 330,000 clones, over 75% of them found once; the top ten carry approximately 5%. Sequenced material: PBMCs or T cells enriched from blood (not recorded which). The receptors derive from a woman aged 30 to 39 who had recovered from COVID-19.

The V call is TRBV19, the J call TRBJ1-1; D is ambiguous. The CDR3 is 14 amino acids. The V end lost 1 base, the J end lost 4 bases, and 10 bases lay between the germline ends. Germline V lookup: CDR1 LNHDA, CDR2 SQIVND (reference sequence). The CDR3 region has the DNA TGTGCCAGTAGTATAGGTCAGGTCTCCACTGAAGCTTTCTTT. Translation: CASSIGQVSTEAFF.

The V call is TRBV5-4, the J call TRBJ2-4, with TRBD2 identical over 8 bases. Germline values: CDR1 SGHNT, CDR2 YYREEE (reference sequence). V was clipped by 3 bases and J by 1 base; unmatched bases: 9. This CDR3 contains 17 residues. CDR3 residues: CASSSYSGVDAKNIQYF. The CDR3 bases are TGTGCCAGCAGCTCCTATAGCGGGGTCGATGCCAAAAACATTCAGTACTTC.

The chain carries TRBV13 and TRBJ1-1, with 10 positions matching TRBD1. This CDR3 has 16 residues. Germline V gene lookup returns CDR1 PRHDT and CDR2 FYEKMQ (reference sequence). V shed 3 bases, J shed 4 bases, and the junction held 8 bases outside the gene matches. The CDR3 spells CASSLEPGQGSTEAFF. CDR3 sequence (DNA): TGTGCCAGCAGCTTGGAGCCGGGACAGGGGAGCACTGAAGCTTTCTTT. Full variable domain (rest looked up from reference TRBV13 and TRBJ1-1): AAGVIQSPRHLIKEKRETATLKCYPIPRHDTVYWYQQGPGQDPQFLISFYEKMQSDKGSIPDRFSAQQFSDYHSELNMSSLELGDSALYFCASSLEPGQGSTEAFFGQGTRLTVV.

The rearrangement links TRBV7-2 to TRBJ2-3; TRBD2 matches 12 bases. The CDR3 length is 16 residues. With V trimmed by 4 bases and J by 2 bases, 4 bases remained unmatched. Germline CDR1 reads SGHTA; CDR2 reads FQGNSA. The CDR3 region is CASSSTSGGFTDTQYF. The CDR3 coding sequence is TGTGCCAGCAGCTCCACTAGCGGGGGGTTCACAGATACGCAGTATTTT.

The V gene is TRBV7-2, the J gene TRBJ1-5; D unclear. This CDR3 comprises 15 residues. Trimming shortened V by 1 base and J by 1 base, and 8 bases separated the two germline ends. CDR1 SGHTA and CDR2 FQGNSA come from the germline V gene. The CDR3, as DNA: TGTGCCAGCAGCTTAGTAGCTGGGAGCAATCAGCCCCAGCATTTT. It yields the protein CASSLVAGSNQPQHF.

This clone was observed a handful of times. The gene calls are TRBV4-1 and TRBJ1-3, with D perhaps matching TRBD1 (6 bases). Germline assignment: CDR1 MGHRA and CDR2 YSYEKL. Trimming cost V 4 bases and J 4 bases, with 17 bases left between them. The CDR3 is 16 amino acids. The CDR3 region is CASSPLLTGFGNTIYF. CDR3 nucleotide sequence: TGCGCCAGCAGCCCTCTGTTAACAGGGTTCGGAAACACCATATATTTT.

The chain combines TRBV19 with TRBJ2-5; 8 nucleotides agree with TRBD1. Germline V lookup: CDR1 LNHDA, CDR2 SQIVND (reference sequence). This CDR3 has 14 amino acids. V lost 5 bases, J lost 4 bases, and 6 bases stayed unmatched. The chain's CDR3 is CASSRPGQAETQYF. The CDR3, as DNA: TGTGCCAGTAGTCGGCCGGGACAGGCAGAGACCCAGTACTTC.